This TCR beta chain was observed in a study of control samples from healthy donors and cancer patients. Using immunoSEQ multiplex PCR, the repertoire was profiled, and TCRdb retains in-frame clones only, with some absent. The sample includes around 130,000 clones, 85% to 90% seen only once; the top ten take 9% to 13%. Sequenced: blood. The receptor was isolated from a man younger than 45 in good health.

The DNA for the CDR3 is TGTGCCAGCAGCCGCGACAGAGATGGCTACACCTTC. It translates to CASSRDRDGYTF. This sequence joins TRBV3-1 (or the pseudogene TRBV3-2) and TRBJ1-2; possible D gene TRBD1, 5 bases. The CDR3 has 12 amino acids. Germline V gene data show CDR1 as LGHDT and CDR2 as YNNKEL (reference sequence). V lost 4 bases to trimming and J lost 6 bases, with 9 bases between them.